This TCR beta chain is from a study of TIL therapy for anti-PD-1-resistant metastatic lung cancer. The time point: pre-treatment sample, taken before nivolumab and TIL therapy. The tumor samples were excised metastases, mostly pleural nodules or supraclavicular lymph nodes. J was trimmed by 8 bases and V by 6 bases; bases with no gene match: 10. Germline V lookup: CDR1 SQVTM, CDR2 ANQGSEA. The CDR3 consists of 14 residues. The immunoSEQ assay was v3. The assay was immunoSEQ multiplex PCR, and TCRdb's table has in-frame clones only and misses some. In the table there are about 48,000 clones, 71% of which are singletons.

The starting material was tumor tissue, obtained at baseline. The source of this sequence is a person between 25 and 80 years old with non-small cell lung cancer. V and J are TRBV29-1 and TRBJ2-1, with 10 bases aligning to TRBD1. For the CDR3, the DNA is TGCAGCGTCCTAGGACAGGGGGTAAGCGATGAGCAGTTCTTC. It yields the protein CSVLGQGVSDEQFF.